This TCR beta chain appears in the sequencing data of a study of blood T cells in healthy people across ages. The V gene's germline CDR1 is DFQATT and CDR2 SNEGSKA (reference sequence). The V segment lost 5 bases and the J segment 3 bases; nucleotides outside the gene matches: 5. The CDR3 has 14 residues. Turning to this clonotype: The antigen is unknown.

The second PCR ran roughly 6 to 11 cycles with a sample-barcoded 5' primer and J-beta primers. Each sample provided no less than 2.5 million CDR3-containing paired-end reads. TCRdb called the 5' RACE reads again in MiXCR, with one record for every CDR3 protein. The table shows 790,000 or so distinct CDR3 sequences, with 46% occurring only once. General study results and limits: Strong correlation was found linking TCR beta diversity to naive T cell percentage.

This sequence joins TRBV20-1 and TRBJ2-1, with 9 bases matching TRBD2. Specimen: blood. The clonotype was recovered from a man aged 80 or over in good health. The CDR3 DNA reads as TGCAGTGCTCCGGCGGGAGGGCTCTACAATGAGCAGTTCTTC. It translates to CSAPAGGLYNEQFF.